Included here is one T cell receptor beta chain sequence, with context. Several immunoSEQ plates received, in even portions, the genomic DNA of each subset. Original processing notes: Owing to the provision of junction-only sequences devoid of quality scores by immunoSEQ, filtering differed. TCRdb keeps only in-frame clones here, not all; method: immunoSEQ multiplex PCR. D and trimming were read from the DNA, whereas the V and J calls and clone size are those reported in that table. This repertoire shows roughly 650,000 clones, approximately 97% found once; its top ten account for 0.045% to 0.07%. Only Caucasian adults living in Nashville, Tennessee served as donors. CD4+ cells yielded CD45RA+ naive and CD45RA-negative memory subsets. CDR1 and CDR2 (germline): SQVTM, ANQGSEA. V was trimmed by 3 bases and J by 7 bases, leaving 12 bases between them. The CDR3 has 13 residues. The data are from a study of shared clonotypes between healthy human individuals.

Sequences were obtained from naive CD4+ T cells sorted from blood. Subset noted: CD45RA+ positively selected. The TCR sequence derives from a woman between 25 and 40 years old in good health. V gene TRBV29-1 combines with J gene TRBJ1-4; D might be TRBD1 (5 bases). Here the CDR3 DNA reads TGCAGCGTTGAGGTCAGGGTATCTGAAAAACTGTTTTTT. Amino acids: CSVEVRVSEKLFF.